A selection of T cell receptor beta chains follows, all from one sample in a study of cytomegalovirus exposure and HLA in healthy donors. The assay was immunoSEQ multiplex PCR, and TCRdb's table has in-frame clones only and misses some. The data show 250,000 to 350,000 clones, with about 87% seen just once and 2% to 3% held by the top ten. Sequenced sample: PBMCs. These receptors were taken from a woman aged 18-30 years in good health and CMV-seronegative. The CDR3 runs from the conserved cysteine through the conserved F or W. The D gene is left open where the match is weak. Size is stated for part of the rows, as once, few or many counts, or as a class when the clone is expanded.

NA	TRBV10-1	TRBJ1-4	once	CASTHRIGEKLFF	TGCGCCAGCACCCACCGAATCGGTGAAAAACTGTTTTTT
TRBD2	TRBV27	TRBJ2-2	NA	CASSSPLAGGDTGELFF	TGTGCCAGCAGTTCCCCCTTGGCCGGGGGGGACACCGGGGAGCTGTTTTTT
TRBD1	TRBV30	TRBJ1-1	NA	CAWDDGTVDEAFF	TGTGCCTGGGACGACGGGACAGTGGATGAAGCTTTCTTT
TRBD1	TRBV11-2	TRBJ2-1	NA	CASSNTGTGGWEQFF	TGTGCCAGCAGCAATACCGGGACAGGGGGCTGGGAGCAGTTCTTC
TRBD1	TRBV18	TRBJ2-3	NA	CASSFQGATDTQYF	TGTGCCAGCTCATTCCAGGGGGCCACAGATACGCAGTATTTT
TRBD1	TRBV6-6	TRBJ2-7	NA	CASSVGTGEIYEQYF	TGTGCCAGCAGTGTCGGGACAGGAGAAATCTACGAGCAGTACTTC
TRBD2	TRBV19	TRBJ2-7	NA	CASSASGVKSYEQYF	TGTGCCAGTAGCGCGAGCGGGGTCAAAAGCTACGAGCAGTACTTC
NA	TRBV6-5	TRBJ2-3	NA	CASSPRSDTQYF	TGTGCCAGCAGTCCTCGGTCGGATACGCAGTATTTT
TRBD2	TRBV6-5	TRBJ2-7	NA	CASRLTSGYEQYF	TGTGCCAGCAGACTGACTAGCGGCTACGAGCAGTACTTC
NA	TRBV11-2	TRBJ1-5	NA	CASSLPGQPQHF	TGTGCCAGCAGCTTACCAGGACAGCCCCAGCATTTT
NA	TRBV9	TRBJ2-5	NA	CASSGDPGELNQEAQYF	TGTGCCAGCAGCGGGGATCCAGGGGAGCTGAACCAAGAGGCCCAGTACTTC
NA	TRBV27	TRBJ1-2	NA	CASSLLGSYGYTF	TGTGCCAGCAGTTTATTGGGCAGCTATGGCTACACCTTC
TRBD1	TRBV27	TRBJ2-2	NA	CASTWDRPTGELFF	TGTGCCAGCACCTGGGACAGGCCCACCGGGGAGCTGTTTTTT
TRBD1	TRBV5-1	TRBJ2-5	NA	CASSLTGVRETQYF	TGCGCCAGCAGCTTAACAGGGGTGAGGGAGACCCAGTACTTC
TRBD2	TRBV7-3	TRBJ2-3	once	CASSLGVSGADTQYF	TGTGCCAGCAGCTTGGGCGTTAGCGGGGCAGATACGCAGTATTTT
TRBD1	TRBV5-8	TRBJ1-5	NA	CASSRDRGYQPQHF	TGTGCCAGCAGCCGCGACAGGGGTTATCAGCCCCAGCATTTT
NA	TRBV12-2	TRBJ2-7	NA	CASRPTTLPGDGEQYF	TGTGCAAGTCGCCCCACAACCCTCCCGGGGGACGGAGAGCAGTACTTC
NA	TRBV7-6	TRBJ2-3	NA	CASSLTPGLETDTQYF	TGTGCCAGCAGCTTAACACCGGGTTTAGAAACAGATACGCAGTATTTT
TRBD2	TRBV7-9	TRBJ2-5	NA	CASSGGLAGVPETQYF	TGTGCCAGCAGCGGGGGGCTAGCGGGGGTTCCAGAGACCCAGTACTTC
NA	TRBV28	TRBJ1-2	NA	CASSLPGSNYGYTF	TGTGCCAGCAGTTTGCCAGGGTCGAACTATGGCTACACCTTC
NA	TRBV12-5	TRBJ2-1	NA	CASGLGVSRGSPRDEQFF	TGTGCTAGTGGTCTCGGTGTTTCCCGGGGGAGCCCTAGGGATGAGCAGTTCTTC
NA	TRBV6-1	TRBJ1-2	NA	CASVTGGLYGYTF	TGTGCCAGCGTGACAGGTGGCCTCTATGGCTACACCTTC
NA	TRBV9	TRBJ2-1	NA	CASSPTGGYNEQFF	TGTGCCAGCAGCCCTACGGGTGGATACAATGAGCAGTTCTTC
NA	TRBV14	TRBJ2-5	few	CASSRQAETQYF	TGTGCCAGCAGCCGACAAGCAGAGACCCAGTACTTC
TRBD1	TRBV18	TRBJ2-1	NA	CASSPGTGAVNEQFF	TGTGCCAGCTCCCCCGGGACAGGGGCCGTAAATGAGCAGTTCTTC
TRBD1	TRBV5-1	TRBJ1-3	NA	CASSQGAWSNTIYF	TGCGCCAGCAGCCAGGGGGCTTGGAGTAACACCATATATTTT
NA	TRBV11-2	TRBJ1-2	NA	CASSPNLFHSNNYGYTF	TGTGCCAGCAGCCCAAACTTATTTCACAGCAATAACTATGGCTACACCTTC
NA	TRBV18	TRBJ1-3	NA	CASSPPGGAGNTIYF	TGTGCCAGCTCACCACCGGGGGGTGCTGGAAACACCATATATTTT
NA	TRBV15	TRBJ1-4	few	CATSDEERGAGEKLFF	TGTGCCACCAGCGACGAGGAACGGGGGGCGGGAGAAAAACTGTTTTTT
TRBD2	TRBV5-6	TRBJ2-1	NA	CASSGLAGETYNEQFF	TGTGCCAGCAGCGGACTAGCGGGGGAGACCTACAATGAGCAGTTCTTC
NA	TRBV9	TRBJ2-7	NA	CASGRSPVYEQYF	TGTGCCAGCGGGCGCTCCCCAGTTTACGAGCAGTACTTC
NA	TRBV7-2	TRBJ1-2	few	CASSLDGYGYTF	TGTGCCAGCAGCTTAGACGGGTATGGCTACACCTTC
TRBD1	TRBV13	TRBJ2-7	NA	CASSLDDRDEQYF	TGTGCCAGCAGCTTAGACGACAGGGACGAGCAGTACTTC
NA	TRBV7-9	TRBJ1-4	once	CSSSPTGRQATNEKLFF	TGTTCCAGCAGCCCTACAGGGCGTCAGGCAACTAATGAAAAACTGTTTTTT
TRBD1	TRBV5-4	TRBJ1-1	few	CASSSQGGTEAFF	TGTGCCAGCAGCTCCCAGGGGGGCACTGAAGCTTTCTTT
NA	TRBV7-3	TRBJ2-1	NA	CASSAQDTMEQFF	TGTGCCAGCAGCGCCCAGGATACAATGGAGCAGTTCTTC
NA	TRBV19	TRBJ1-5	NA	CASSYRNSNQPQHF	TGTGCCAGTAGTTACAGAAATAGCAATCAGCCCCAGCATTTT
TRBD1	TRBV27	TRBJ1-5	NA	CASSQGTVGNQPQHF	TGTGCCAGCAGTCAAGGGACAGTCGGCAATCAGCCCCAGCATTTT
NA	TRBV11-1	TRBJ1-6	NA	CASSLGRLDDSPLHF	TGTGCCAGCAGCTTAGGCAGGCTCGACGATTCACCCCTCCACTTT
NA	TRBV14	TRBJ1-6	NA	CASSQISKDNSPLHF	TGTGCCAGCAGCCAGATCAGTAAAGATAATTCCCCCCTCCACTTT
TRBD1	TRBV10-3	TRBJ2-6	NA	CATLGQGTSGANVLTF	TGTGCCACCCTGGGACAGGGTACCTCTGGGGCCAACGTCCTGACTTTC